The source of this T cell receptor (beta chain) is a study of response to subunit inactivated influenza vaccine. Regarding the study as a whole: Authors suggested each seasonal flu vaccination may recruit only limited numbers of new T cells.

For this clonotype: Antigen unknown.

TCRdb reanalysed the RT-PCR reads using MiXCR and keeps one entry per CDR3 protein. Among approximately 570,000 distinct CDR3 sequences listed, 6.5% to 8% were seen once. With 10 bases removed from V and 6 bases from J, the gap between germline ends came to 13 bases. Germline CDR1 reads MNHEY; CDR2 reads SVGEGT. The CDR3 runs to 12 residues. The source was PBMCs from blood, collected around 25 months after vaccination. The chain links TRBV6-2 or TRBV6-3 to TRBJ2-1, with a tentative D call TRBD1 (5 bases). This TCR was recovered from a man in his fifties or sixties who received an inactivated influenza vaccine. The CDR3: CATRRQSNEQFF. The CDR3 nucleotides read TGTGCCACCCGGCGACAGAGCAATGAGCAGTTCTTC.